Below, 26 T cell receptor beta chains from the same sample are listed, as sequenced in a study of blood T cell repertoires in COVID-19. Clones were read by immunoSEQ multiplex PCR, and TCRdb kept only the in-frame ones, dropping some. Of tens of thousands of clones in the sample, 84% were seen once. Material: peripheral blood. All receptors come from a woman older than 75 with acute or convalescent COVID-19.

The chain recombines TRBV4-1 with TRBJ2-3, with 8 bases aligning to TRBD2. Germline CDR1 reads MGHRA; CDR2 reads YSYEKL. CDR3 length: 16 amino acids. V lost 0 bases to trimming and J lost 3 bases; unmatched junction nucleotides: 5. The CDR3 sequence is CASSQESGRRTDTQYF. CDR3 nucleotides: TGCGCCAGCAGCCAAGAGAGCGGGAGAAGGACAGATACGCAGTATTTT.

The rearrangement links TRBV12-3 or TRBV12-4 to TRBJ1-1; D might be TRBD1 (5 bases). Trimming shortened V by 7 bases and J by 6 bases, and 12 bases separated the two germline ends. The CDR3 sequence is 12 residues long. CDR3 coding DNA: TGTGCCAGCAACCTTGGGGGGGCTGAAGCTTTCTTT. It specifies CASNLGGAEAFF.

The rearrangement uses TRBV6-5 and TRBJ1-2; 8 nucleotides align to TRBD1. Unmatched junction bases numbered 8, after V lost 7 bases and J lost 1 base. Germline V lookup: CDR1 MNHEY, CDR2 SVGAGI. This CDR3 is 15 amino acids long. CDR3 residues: CASIIRQGINYGYTF. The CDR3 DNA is TGTGCCAGCATCATCAGACAGGGGATTAACTATGGCTACACCTTC.

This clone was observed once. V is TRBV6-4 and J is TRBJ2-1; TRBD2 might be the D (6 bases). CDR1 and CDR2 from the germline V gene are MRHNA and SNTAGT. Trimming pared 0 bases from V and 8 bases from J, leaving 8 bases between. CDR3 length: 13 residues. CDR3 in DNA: TGTGCCAGCAGTGACTCGGGGGGTCATGAGCAGTTCTTC. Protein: CASSDSGGHEQFF.

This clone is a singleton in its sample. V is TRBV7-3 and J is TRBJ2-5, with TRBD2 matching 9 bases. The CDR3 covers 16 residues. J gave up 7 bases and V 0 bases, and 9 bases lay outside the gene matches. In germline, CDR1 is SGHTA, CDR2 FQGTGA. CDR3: CASSLTGQRGVGTQYF. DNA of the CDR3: TGTGCCAGCAGCTTAACGGGCCAGCGGGGGGTCGGGACCCAGTACTTC. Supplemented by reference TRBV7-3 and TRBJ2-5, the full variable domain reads GAGVSQTPSNKVTEKGKYVELRCDPISGHTALYWYRQSLGQGPEFLIYFQGTGAADDSGLPNDRFFAVRPEGSVSTLKIQRTERGDSAVYLCASSLTGQRGVGTQYFGPGTRLLVL.

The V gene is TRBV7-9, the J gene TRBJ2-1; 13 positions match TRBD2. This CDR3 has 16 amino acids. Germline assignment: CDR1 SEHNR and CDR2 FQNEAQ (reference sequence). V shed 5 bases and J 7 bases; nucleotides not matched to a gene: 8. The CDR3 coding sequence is TGTGCCAGCAGCCCAAGTGGACTAGCGGGAGTTAATGAGCAGTTCTTC. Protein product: CASSPSGLAGVNEQFF. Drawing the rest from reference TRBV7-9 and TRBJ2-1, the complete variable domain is DTGVSQNPRHKITKRGQNVTFRCDPISEHNRLYWYRQTLGQGPEFLTYFQNEAQLEKSRLLSDRFSAERPKGSFSTLEIQRTEQGDSAMYLCASSPSGLAGVNEQFFGPGTRLTVL.

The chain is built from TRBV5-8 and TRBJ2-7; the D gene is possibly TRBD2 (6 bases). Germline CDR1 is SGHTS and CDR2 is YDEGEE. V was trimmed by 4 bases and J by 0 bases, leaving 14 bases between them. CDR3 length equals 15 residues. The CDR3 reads CASSQLLATSYEQYF. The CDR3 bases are TGTGCCAGCAGCCAACTGCTAGCGACCTCCTACGAGCAGTACTTC.

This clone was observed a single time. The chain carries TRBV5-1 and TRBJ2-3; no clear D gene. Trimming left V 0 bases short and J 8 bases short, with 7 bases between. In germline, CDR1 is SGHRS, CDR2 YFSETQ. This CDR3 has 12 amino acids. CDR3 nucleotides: TGCGCCAGCAGCTTGGGTGTGGCTACGCAGTATTTT. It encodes CASSLGVATQYF.

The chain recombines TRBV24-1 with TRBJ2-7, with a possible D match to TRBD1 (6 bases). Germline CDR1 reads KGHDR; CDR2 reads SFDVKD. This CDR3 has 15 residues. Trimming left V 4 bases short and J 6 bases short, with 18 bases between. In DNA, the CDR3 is TGTGCCACCAGTGAAACCGGGACACCTGGCCGCGAGCAGTACTTC. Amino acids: CATSETGTPGREQYF.

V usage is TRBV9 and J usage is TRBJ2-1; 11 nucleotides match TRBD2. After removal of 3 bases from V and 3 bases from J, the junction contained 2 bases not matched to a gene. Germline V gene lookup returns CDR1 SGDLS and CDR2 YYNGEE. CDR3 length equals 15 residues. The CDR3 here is CASSAGTSGYNEQFF. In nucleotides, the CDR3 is TGTGCCAGCAGCGCCGGGACTAGCGGCTACAATGAGCAGTTCTTC.

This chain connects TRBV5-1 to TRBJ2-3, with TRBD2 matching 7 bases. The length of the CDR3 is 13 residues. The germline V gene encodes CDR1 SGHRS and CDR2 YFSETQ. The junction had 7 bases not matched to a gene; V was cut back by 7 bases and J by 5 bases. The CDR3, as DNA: TGCGCCAGCGCGAGCGGGAAGGGAGATACGCAGTATTTT. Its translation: CASASGKGDTQYF.

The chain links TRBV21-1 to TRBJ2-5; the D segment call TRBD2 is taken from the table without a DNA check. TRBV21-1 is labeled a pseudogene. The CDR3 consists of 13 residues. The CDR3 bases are TGTGCCAGCAGCAACGAGTTCCAAGAGACCCAGTACTTC. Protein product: CASSNEFQETQYF.

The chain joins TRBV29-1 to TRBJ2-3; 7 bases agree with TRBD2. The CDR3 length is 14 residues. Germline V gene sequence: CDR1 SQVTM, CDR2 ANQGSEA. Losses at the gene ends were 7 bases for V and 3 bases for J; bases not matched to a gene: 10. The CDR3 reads CSASGLVATDTQYF. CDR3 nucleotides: TGCAGCGCCAGCGGACTAGTAGCTACAGATACGCAGTATTTT.

CDR3 in DNA: TGCAGCGTTAAGCGGGGGGGGTACAATGAGCAGTTCTTC. Residues: CSVKRGGYNEQFF. The chain combines TRBV29-1 with TRBJ2-1; 10 bases line up with TRBD2. Trimming cost V 5 bases and J 4 bases; bases outside gene matches: 2. Per germline, CDR1 SQVTM and CDR2 ANQGSEA. The CDR3 spans 13 residues.

The CDR3 region is CASSPTGLGEKLFF. The CDR3 bases are TGTGCCAGCAGCCCCACAGGGTTGGGTGAAAAACTGTTTTTT. The V and J genes are TRBV16 and TRBJ1-4, with a weak D call TRBD1 (6 bases). Deletions cut 4 bases from V and 7 bases from J, with 13 bases between. CDR1 and CDR2 (germline): KGHSY, FQNENV. This CDR3 comprises 14 residues.

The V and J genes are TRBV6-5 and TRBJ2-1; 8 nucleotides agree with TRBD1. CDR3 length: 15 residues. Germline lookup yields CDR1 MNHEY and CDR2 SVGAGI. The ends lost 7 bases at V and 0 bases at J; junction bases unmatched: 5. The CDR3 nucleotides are TGTGCCAGCAATTCGGGACAGGCCTCCTACAATGAGCAGTTCTTC. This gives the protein CASNSGQASYNEQFF.

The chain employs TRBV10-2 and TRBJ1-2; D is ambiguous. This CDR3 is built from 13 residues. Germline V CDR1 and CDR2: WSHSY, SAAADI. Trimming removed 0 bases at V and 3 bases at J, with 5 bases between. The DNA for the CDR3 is TGCGCCAGCAGTGAGTCAGCCTACTATGGCTACACCTTC. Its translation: CASSESAYYGYTF.

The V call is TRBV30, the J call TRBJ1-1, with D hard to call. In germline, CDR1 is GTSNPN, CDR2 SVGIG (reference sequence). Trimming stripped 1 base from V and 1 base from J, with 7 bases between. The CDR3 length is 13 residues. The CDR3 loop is CAWSGAGNTEAFF. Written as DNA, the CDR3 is TGTGCCTGGAGTGGGGCAGGGAACACTGAAGCTTTCTTT.

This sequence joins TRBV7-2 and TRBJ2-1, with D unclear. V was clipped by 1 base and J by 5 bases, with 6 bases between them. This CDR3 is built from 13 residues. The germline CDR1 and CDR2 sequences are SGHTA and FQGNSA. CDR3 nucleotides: TGTGCCAGCAGCTTAGACGGAGACAATGAGCAGTTCTTC. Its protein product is CASSLDGDNEQFF.

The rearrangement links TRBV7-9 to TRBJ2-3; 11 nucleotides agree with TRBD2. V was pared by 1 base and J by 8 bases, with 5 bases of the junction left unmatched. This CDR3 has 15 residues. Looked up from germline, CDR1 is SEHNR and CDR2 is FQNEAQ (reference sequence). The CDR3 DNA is TGTGCCAGCAGCTTAGGCGGTAGCGGGGGGGGTACGCAGTATTTT. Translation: CASSLGGSGGGTQYF.

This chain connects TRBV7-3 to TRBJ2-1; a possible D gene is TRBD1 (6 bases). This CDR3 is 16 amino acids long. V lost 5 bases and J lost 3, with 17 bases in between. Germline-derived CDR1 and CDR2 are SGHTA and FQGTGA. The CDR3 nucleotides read TGTGCCAGCAGCGTCAACTCAGGGGTCGGCTACAATGAGCAGTTCTTC. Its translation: CASSVNSGVGYNEQFF.

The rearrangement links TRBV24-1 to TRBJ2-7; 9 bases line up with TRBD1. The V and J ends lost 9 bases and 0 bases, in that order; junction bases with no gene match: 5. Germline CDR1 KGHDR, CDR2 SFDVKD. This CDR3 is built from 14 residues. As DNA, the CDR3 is TGTGCCACCGGGGGGACAGGGAGCTCCTACGAGCAGTACTTC. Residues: CATGGTGSSYEQYF.

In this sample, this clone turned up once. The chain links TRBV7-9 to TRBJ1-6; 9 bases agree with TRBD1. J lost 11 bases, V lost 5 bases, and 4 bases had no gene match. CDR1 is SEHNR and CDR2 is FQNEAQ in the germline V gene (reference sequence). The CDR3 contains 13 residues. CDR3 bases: TGTGCCAGCAGCACCGACAGGGGGACACCCCTCCACTTT. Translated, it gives CASSTDRGTPLHF.

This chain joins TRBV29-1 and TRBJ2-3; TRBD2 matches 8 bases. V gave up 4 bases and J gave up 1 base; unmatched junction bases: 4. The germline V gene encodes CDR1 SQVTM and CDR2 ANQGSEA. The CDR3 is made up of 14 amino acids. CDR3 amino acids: CSVAGRARTDTQYF. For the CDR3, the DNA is TGCAGCGTTGCCGGGAGGGCCCGCACAGATACGCAGTATTTT.

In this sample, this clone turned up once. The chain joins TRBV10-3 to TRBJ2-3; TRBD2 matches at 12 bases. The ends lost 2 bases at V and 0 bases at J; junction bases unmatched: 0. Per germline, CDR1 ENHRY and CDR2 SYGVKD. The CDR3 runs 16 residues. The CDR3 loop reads CAISEGLAGSTDTQYF. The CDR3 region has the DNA TGTGCCATCAGTGAGGGACTAGCGGGGAGCACAGATACGCAGTATTTT.

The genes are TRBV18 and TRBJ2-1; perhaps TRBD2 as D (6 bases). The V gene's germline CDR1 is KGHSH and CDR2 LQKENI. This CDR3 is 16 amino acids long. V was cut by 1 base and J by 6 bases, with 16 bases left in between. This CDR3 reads CASSPHPPGDGNEQFF. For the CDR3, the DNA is TGTGCCAGCTCACCACACCCCCCGGGGGACGGCAATGAGCAGTTCTTC.